The 30 T cell receptor beta chains in this list originate from one sample, sequenced in a study of CD8 T cells in Susac syndrome. RNA totalling roughly 0.45 to 1 ug underwent reverse transcription with random hexamers. A single record per CDR3 protein comes from TCRdb applying MiXCR to the immunoSEQ multiplex PCR reads. This table holds fewer than 300,000 distinct CDR3 sequences, more than 75% found once. Material for sequencing was CD8+ T cells from PBMCs. The source is a human donor with multiple sclerosis.

V gene TRBV27 combines with J gene TRBJ2-2; D gene unclear. This CDR3 spans 13 amino acids. Germline V lookup: CDR1 MNHEY, CDR2 SMNVEV (reference sequence). The ends were cut back, 2 bases at V and 5 bases at J, with 6 bases in the middle. The CDR3 DNA reads as TGTGCCAGCAGTTTACGGACGACCGGGGAGCTGTTTTTT. Translated, it gives CASSLRTTGELFF.

The CDR3 sequence: CASSSHSSVNTEAFF. DNA for the CDR3: TGTGCCAGTAGTAGTCACTCGTCAGTAAACACTGAAGCTTTCTTT. V and J are TRBV19 and TRBJ1-1; no reliable D call. From germline, CDR1 is LNHDA and CDR2 SQIVND (reference sequence). This CDR3 is 15 amino acids long. V lost 4 bases and J lost 2, with 14 bases in between.

This clonotype has just a few counts. The chain has TRBV27 and TRBJ1-2; D possibly corresponds to TRBD1 (6 bases). Trimming removed 3 bases from V and 6 bases from J, with 11 bases in between. Germline loops: CDR1 MNHEY, CDR2 SMNVEV (reference sequence). The length of the CDR3 is 13 residues. The DNA of the CDR3 is TGTGCCAGCAGTTTTACAGGGAGGGATGGCTACACCTTC. It is translated as CASSFTGRDGYTF.

V and J are TRBV30 and TRBJ2-3; D is unclear. With 4 bases removed from V and 0 bases from J, the gap between germline ends came to 17 bases. There are 16 residues in the CDR3. Per the germline V gene, CDR1 is GTSNPN and CDR2 is SVGIG (reference sequence). The CDR3 region has the DNA TGTGCCTGGATAGAATACGCGCGCCGAAGCACAGATACGCAGTATTTT. It yields the protein CAWIEYARRSTDTQYF. Complete variable domain (other parts from reference TRBV30 and TRBJ2-3): SQTIHQWPATLVQPVGSPLSLECTVEGTSNPNLYWYRQAAGRGLQLLFYSVGIGQISSEVPQNLSASRPQDRQFILSSKKLLLSDSGFYLCAWIEYARRSTDTQYFGPGTRLTVL.

The chain is built from TRBV21-1 and TRBJ2-7. TRBV21-1 is given as a pseudogene. This CDR3 comprises 13 residues. The CDR3 spells CASSGAGPYEQYF. CDR3 in DNA: TGTGCCAGCAGCGGAGCGGGCCCCTACGAGCAGTACTTC.

V usage is TRBV9 and J usage is TRBJ2-3, with 9 bases identical to TRBD2. From germline, CDR1 is SGDLS and CDR2 YYNGEE. V shed 0 bases, J shed 6 bases, and the junction held 5 bases outside the gene matches. The CDR3 contains 15 residues. The CDR3 here is CASSVEGGRVDTQYF. The CDR3 nucleotides read TGTGCCAGCAGCGTAGAAGGCGGGAGGGTCGATACGCAGTATTTT.

This clonotype was found a few times. The rearrangement joins TRBV6-2 or TRBV6-3 to TRBJ2-7, with TRBD2 identical over 9 bases. Germline CDR1 and CDR2: MNHEY and SVGEGT. The trim removed 5 bases at V and 2 bases at J, leaving 7 bases unmatched. The CDR3 contains 15 residues. The CDR3 coding sequence is TGTGCCAGCAGTCACTGGACTAGCGACACCTACGAGCAGTACTTC. Its protein is CASSHWTSDTYEQYF.

This clonotype has only a few counts. The chain recombines TRBV28 with TRBJ2-1; 12 positions agree with TRBD2. The CDR3 totals 14 residues. J gave up 12 bases and V 5 bases, and 8 bases lay outside the gene matches. Germline V gene sequence: CDR1 MDHEN, CDR2 SYDVKM. The CDR3 loop is CASSRGLAGSRQFF. As DNA, the CDR3 is TGTGCCAGCAGTCGAGGACTAGCGGGATCTAGGCAGTTCTTC.

The CDR3 region is CASSLNRGMNTEAFF. The CDR3 DNA reads as TGTGCCAGCAGCTTGAATCGCGGGATGAACACTGAAGCTTTCTTT. The chain employs TRBV5-5 and TRBJ1-1; no clear D gene. Germline CDR1 SGHKS, CDR2 YYEKEE (reference sequence). The V and J ends lost 1 base and 0 bases respectively, with 10 bases between them. The CDR3 covers 15 residues.

This clonotype was picked up a small number of times. The chain recombines TRBV27 with TRBJ2-1; D may be TRBD2 (6 bases). Trimming took 3 bases from V and 2 from J, leaving 8 bases between them. Germline values: CDR1 MNHEY, CDR2 SMNVEV (reference sequence). The CDR3 loop spans 14 amino acids. CDR3 region: CASSFPGAYNEQFF. CDR3 sequence (DNA): TGTGCCAGCAGTTTCCCGGGGGCCTACAATGAGCAGTTCTTC.

This clonotype was picked up a small number of times. J is TRBJ2-5 and V is TRBV6-1; tentatively, D is TRBD2 (6 bases). This CDR3 has 14 amino acids. Germline V lookup: CDR1 MNHNS, CDR2 SASEGT. V was clipped by 6 bases and J by 4 bases, with 15 bases between them. CDR3 DNA sequence: TGTGCCAGCAGGTTGCGGGGAGTGGGAGAGACCCAGTACTTC. It specifies CASRLRGVGETQYF.

This chain links TRBV6-5 with TRBJ1-1; 9 bases map to TRBD1. The CDR3 is made up of 14 amino acids. V dropped 6 bases and J dropped 8; count of bases not matched to a gene: 10. Germline V CDR1 and CDR2: MNHEY, SVGAGI. The CDR3 DNA reads as TGTGCCAGCAGCCCCGGGACAGGGCGTCCGGAAGCTTTCTTT. Residues: CASSPGTGRPEAFF.

This rearrangement joins TRBV29-1 to TRBJ2-1, with 8 bases fitting TRBD1. CDR3 length: 15 residues. Germline-derived CDR1 and CDR2 are SQVTM and ANQGSEA. V trimming: 0 bases; J trimming: 9 bases; junction bases outside the gene matches: 10. The CDR3 loop reads CSVEDLRQGAGEQFF. The CDR3, as DNA: TGCAGCGTTGAAGATCTCCGGCAGGGGGCAGGTGAGCAGTTCTTC.

This rearrangement joins TRBV7-8 to TRBJ2-1; 7 positions agree with TRBD2. Germline V gene data show CDR1 as SGHVS and CDR2 as FQNEAQ. The CDR3 loop spans 18 amino acids. V lost 5 bases, J lost 7 bases, and 20 bases stayed unmatched. CDR3 coding DNA: TGTGCCAGCAGCATCCGGCGGGAGAGACCGGTTTTGGGGAATGAGCAGTTCTTC. As protein: CASSIRRERPVLGNEQFF.

The V and J genes are TRBV10-3 and TRBJ2-1; 8 bases agree with TRBD2. The V and J ends lost 3 bases and 7 bases, in that order; junction bases with no gene match: 5. CDR3 length: 14 amino acids. Germline CDR1 is ENHRY and CDR2 is SYGVKD. DNA for the CDR3: TGTGCCATCAGTGATTCGGGAGGGGTAAATGAGCAGTTCTTC. Its translation is CAISDSGGVNEQFF.

The chain carries TRBV7-9 and TRBJ1-5; D perhaps matches TRBD1 (5 bases). V was clipped by 1 base and J by 0 bases, with 10 bases between them. From germline, CDR1 is SEHNR and CDR2 FQNEAQ (reference sequence). This CDR3 comprises 16 residues. As DNA, the CDR3 is TGTGCCAGCAGCTTAGAAGACGGGACTAGCAATCAGCCCCAGCATTTT. It is translated as CASSLEDGTSNQPQHF.

The V call is TRBV30, the J call TRBJ2-3; possibly TRBD1 or TRBD2 for D (5 bases each). CDR1 and CDR2 from the germline V gene are GTSNPN and SVGIG (reference sequence). Trimming shortened V by 3 bases and J by 4 bases, and 17 bases separated the two germline ends. CDR3 size: 15 residues. In DNA, the CDR3 is TGTGCCTGGAGCGTAGTGGGGGTTGGTTCAGATACGCAGTATTTT. Translated, it gives CAWSVVGVGSDTQYF.

V is TRBV5-1 and J is TRBJ2-3, with 11 bases fitting TRBD1. The CDR3 totals 16 residues. Trimming at V came to 1 base and at J to 1 base, leaving 2 bases not matched to a gene. Germline loops: CDR1 SGHRS, CDR2 YFSETQ. CDR3 nucleotide sequence: TGCGCCAGCAGCTTGATGGGACAGGGGGGCACAGATACGCAGTATTTT. Translating it yields CASSLMGQGGTDTQYF.

This chain joins TRBV29-1 and TRBJ1-3, with no clear D. The CDR3 has 14 residues. Germline values: CDR1 SQVTM, CDR2 ANQGSEA. Trimming removed 0 bases from V and 4 bases from J, with 10 bases in between. The CDR3 sequence: CSVEDRGFGNTIYF. The CDR3 coding sequence is TGCAGCGTTGAAGATCGGGGTTTCGGAAACACCATATATTTT.

The rearrangement links TRBV6-2 or TRBV6-3 to TRBJ2-5, with D unclear. This CDR3 region has 13 residues. Germline-derived CDR1 and CDR2 are MNHEY and SVGEGT. With 1 base removed from V and 5 bases from J, the gap between germline ends came to 8 bases. This CDR3 is CASSYFRKETQYF. For the CDR3, the DNA is TGTGCCAGCAGTTACTTCAGAAAGGAGACCCAGTACTTC.

This sequence joins TRBV6-1 and TRBJ2-7, with 14 positions matching TRBD2. The CDR3 covers 17 residues. V lost 6 bases, J lost 2 bases, and 9 bases stayed unmatched. Germline V gene sequence: CDR1 MNHNS, CDR2 SASEGT. CDR3 bases: TGTGCCAGCAGCGCCGGGTGGGGACTAGCGGGGGCCTACGAGCAGTACTTC. Its protein product is CASSAGWGLAGAYEQYF.

The V gene is TRBV5-5, the J gene TRBJ2-2; D is perhaps TRBD1 (6 bases). The CDR3 totals 15 residues. Deletions cut 3 bases from V and 6 bases from J, with 15 bases between. Germline V CDR1 and CDR2: SGHKS, YYEKEE (reference sequence). CDR3 loop: CASSSDRTGPGELFF. For the CDR3, the DNA is TGTGCCAGCAGCTCAGACAGGACGGGCCCCGGGGAGCTGTTTTTT.

This chain uses TRBV11-2 with TRBJ2-1; the match to TRBD2 covers 8 bases. After removal of 2 bases from V and 4 bases from J, the junction contained 13 bases not matched to a gene. The CDR3 is 18 amino acids. CDR1 is SGHAT and CDR2 is FQNNGV in the germline V gene. The CDR3 is CASSLRSGGGRRYNEQFF. As DNA, the CDR3 is TGTGCCAGCAGCTTACGATCGGGTGGCGGGAGGAGGTACAATGAGCAGTTCTTC.

This chain uses TRBV15 with TRBJ2-1, with 10 bases matching TRBD2. Germline trimming cut 0 bases from V and 6 bases from J; bases unmatched to any gene: 8. CDR1 and CDR2 from the germline V gene are LNHNV and YYDKDF (reference sequence). The CDR3 totals 17 residues. Written as DNA, the CDR3 is TGTGCCACCAGCAGAGAACGTAGCGGGAGGCAAGGCAATGAGCAGTTCTTC. This sequence encodes CATSRERSGRQGNEQFF.

V is TRBV4-3 and J is TRBJ2-7, with TRBD1 matching over 8 bases. Germline lookup yields CDR1 LGHNA and CDR2 YSLEER. CDR3 length: 16 residues. Germline trimming cut 3 bases from V and 3 bases from J; bases unmatched to any gene: 10. In DNA form, the CDR3 reads TGCGCCAGCAGCCACCCCTTGGCAGGGGGCATCTACGAGCAGTACTTC. Its protein is CASSHPLAGGIYEQYF.

This chain links TRBV2 with TRBJ2-1, with 7 nucleotides matching TRBD2. J gave up 10 bases and V 5 bases, and 14 bases lay outside the gene matches. The germline V gene has CDR1 SNHLY and CDR2 FYNNEI. CDR3 length equals 15 residues. CDR3 DNA sequence: TGTGCCAGCAGTTCCCCGGGACCAGCGGGAAAGGAGCAGTTCTTC. Translating gives CASSSPGPAGKEQFF.

The chain employs TRBV9 and TRBJ2-3; no reliable D call. Germline CDR1 SGDLS, CDR2 YYNGEE. The V end was cut by 4 bases, the J end by 2 bases, with 14 bases between. This CDR3 spans 15 amino acids. The chain's CDR3 is CASSSSARVTDTQYF. CDR3 in DNA: TGTGCCAGCAGCTCCAGCGCTAGAGTCACAGATACGCAGTATTTT. Full variable domain (missing parts from reference TRBV9 and TRBJ2-3): DSGVTQTPKHLITATGQRVTLRCSPRSGDLSVYWYQQSLDQGLQFLIQYYNGEERAKGNILERFSAQQFPDLHSELNLSSLELGDSALYFCASSSSARVTDTQYFGPGTRLTVL.

The chain combines TRBV28 with TRBJ2-5; D may be TRBD2 (5 bases). V was cut by 4 bases and J by 5 bases, with 14 bases left in between. The CDR3 runs to 14 residues. Germline lookup yields CDR1 MDHEN and CDR2 SYDVKM. CDR3 in DNA: TGTGCCAGCAGTTCTATTGTGAGGAGGGAGACCCAGTACTTC. Its protein is CASSSIVRRETQYF.

There are a few counts of this clonotype. The rearrangement links TRBV6-6 to TRBJ1-5, with a tentative D call TRBD1 (6 bases). Per the germline V gene, CDR1 is MNHNY and CDR2 is SVGAGI (reference sequence). With 4 bases removed from V and 3 bases from J, the gap between germline ends came to 10 bases. The CDR3 sequence is 14 residues long. Written as DNA, the CDR3 is TGTGCCAGCAGTTCCCAGGGGAACAATCAGCCCCAGCATTTT. Residues: CASSSQGNNQPQHF.

The chain links TRBV9 to TRBJ2-3; D is perhaps TRBD1 (5 bases). Deletions cut 0 bases from V and 3 bases from J, with 14 bases between. The CDR3 totals 16 residues. The V gene's germline CDR1 is SGDLS and CDR2 YYNGEE. CDR3 DNA sequence: TGTGCCAGCAGCGTAGAGGACGGCCAGGGAACAGATACGCAGTATTTT. This codes for CASSVEDGQGTDTQYF.